This T cell receptor beta chain emerged from a study of T-cell reconstitution after alpha-beta-depleted transplantation in children. On this clonotype: This clone may be a read error of a much larger clone one base away.

For TCRbeta, the library was prepared with unique molecular identifiers. TCRdb independently ran MiXCR on the PCR reads; one entry per CDR3 protein. Among approximately 70,000 distinct CDR3 sequences listed, approximately 5% were seen once. This specimen consisted of PBMCs, mostly from graft donor cells, obtained 180 days after TCRalphabeta/CD19-depleted stem cell transplant. The sequence came from a boy in the first two years of life who had a stem cell transplant for acute myeloid leukemia, so the T cells may come from the graft donor.

CDR3 amino acids: CASSLAVFRDVGNYGYTF. The CDR3 coding sequence is TGTGCCAGCAGTTTAGCGGTCTTCCGGGACGTAGGTAACTATGGCTACACCTTC. The chain recombines TRBV12-3 or TRBV12-4 with TRBJ1-2, with D possibly being TRBD1 (5 bases). The V end was cut by 0 bases, the J end by 1 base, with 18 bases between. There are 18 residues in the CDR3.